The clone carrying this T cell receptor beta chain was seen only a few times. The data were obtained in a study of low-dose radiotherapy and immunotherapy resistance in tumors. Trimming removed 3 bases from V and 7 bases from J, with 15 bases in between. Looked up from germline, CDR1 is ENHRY and CDR2 is SYGVKD. The CDR3 covers 14 residues. Alpha- and beta-chain coverage of first-strand cDNA came from TRAV- and TRBV-specific primers. Both a constant-region primer and a V-primer adapter served to amplify TCRs across around 20 PCR cycles. The isolated mRNA underwent amplification through in vitro transcription. TCRdb ran MiXCR on the reads and lists one entry per CDR3 protein. The table records roughly 54,000 distinct CDR3 sequences, roughly a quarter of them present only once. As for time point: before trial treatment.

The input for sequencing was PBMCs, taken before treatment. The TCR comes from a male donor with prostate cancer. This chain joins TRBV10-3 and TRBJ1-2; D is possibly TRBD1 (5 bases). CDR3 sequence (DNA): TGTGCCATCAGTGACCCCCCGGGGCCTGGTGGCTACACCTTC. Encoded protein: CAISDPPGPGGYTF.